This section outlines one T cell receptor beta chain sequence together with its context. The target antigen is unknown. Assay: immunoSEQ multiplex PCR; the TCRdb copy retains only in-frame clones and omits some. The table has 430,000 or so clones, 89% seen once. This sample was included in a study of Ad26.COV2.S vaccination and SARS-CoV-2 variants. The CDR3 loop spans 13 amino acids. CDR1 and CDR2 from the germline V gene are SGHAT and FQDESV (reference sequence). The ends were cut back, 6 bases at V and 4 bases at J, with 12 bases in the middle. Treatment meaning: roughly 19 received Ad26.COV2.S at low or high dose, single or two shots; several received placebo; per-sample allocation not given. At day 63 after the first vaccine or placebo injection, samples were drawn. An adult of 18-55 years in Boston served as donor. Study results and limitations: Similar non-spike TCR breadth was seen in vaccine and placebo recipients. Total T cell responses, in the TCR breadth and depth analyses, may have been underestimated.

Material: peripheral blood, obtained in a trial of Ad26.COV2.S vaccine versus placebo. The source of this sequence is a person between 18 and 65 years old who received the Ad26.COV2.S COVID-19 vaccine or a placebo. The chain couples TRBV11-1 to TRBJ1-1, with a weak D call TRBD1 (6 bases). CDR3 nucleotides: TGTGCCAGCAGAAGGAGGGGGGGCACTGAAGCTTTCTTT. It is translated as CASRRRGGTEAFF.